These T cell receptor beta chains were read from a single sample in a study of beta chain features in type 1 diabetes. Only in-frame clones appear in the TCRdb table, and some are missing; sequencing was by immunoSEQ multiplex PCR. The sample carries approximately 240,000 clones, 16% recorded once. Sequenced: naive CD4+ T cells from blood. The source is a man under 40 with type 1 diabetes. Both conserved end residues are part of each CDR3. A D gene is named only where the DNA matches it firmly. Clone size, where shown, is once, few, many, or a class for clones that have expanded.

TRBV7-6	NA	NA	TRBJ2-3	CASSPLGPTQYF	TGTGCCAGCAGCCCACTAGGCCCTACGCAGTATTTT
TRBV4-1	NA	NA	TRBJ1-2	CASSPLVWDKLNYGYTF	TGCGCCAGCAGCCCTCTTGTATGGGACAAACTTAACTATGGCTACACCTTC
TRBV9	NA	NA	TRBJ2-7	CASSVATSYEQYF	TGTGCCAGCAGCGTAGCTACTAGCTACGAGCAGTACTTC
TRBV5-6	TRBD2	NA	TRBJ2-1	CASSSLGLARNEQFF	TGTGCCAGCAGCTCCCTGGGACTAGCGCGCAATGAGCAGTTCTTC
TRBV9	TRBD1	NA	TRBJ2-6	CASSPGSGGASGANVLTF	TGTGCCAGCAGCCCTGGGTCAGGGGGCGCCTCTGGGGCCAACGTCCTGACTTTC
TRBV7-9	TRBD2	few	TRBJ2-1	CASSLGSSGDNAQFF	TGTGCCAGCAGCTTAGGGTCTAGCGGAGACAATGCGCAGTTCTTC
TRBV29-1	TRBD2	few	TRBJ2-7	CSVGGRSSYEQYF	TGCAGCGTTGGCGGGAGGAGCTCCTACGAGCAGTACTTC
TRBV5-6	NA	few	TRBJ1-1	CASADKNTEAFF	TGTGCCAGCGCAGACAAGAACACTGAAGCTTTCTTT
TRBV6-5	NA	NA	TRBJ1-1	CASSYSMGWENTEAFF	TGTGCCAGCAGTTACTCGATGGGGTGGGAAAACACTGAAGCTTTCTTT
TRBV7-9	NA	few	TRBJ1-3	CASSLGQAGNTIYF	TGTGCCAGCAGTTTGGGACAAGCTGGAAACACCATATATTTT
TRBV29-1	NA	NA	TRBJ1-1	CSVVRAEAFF	TGCAGCGTTGTTCGGGCTGAAGCTTTCTTT
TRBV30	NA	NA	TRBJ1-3	CAWSAGNTIYF	TGTGCCTGGAGTGCTGGAAACACCATATATTTT
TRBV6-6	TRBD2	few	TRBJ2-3	CASSYSRTSVTQYF	TGTGCCAGCAGTTACTCCCGGACTAGCGTTACGCAGTATTTT
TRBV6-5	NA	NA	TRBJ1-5	CASSSLSGSQPQHF	TGTGCCAGCAGTTCCCTTAGCGGGAGTCAGCCCCAGCATTTT
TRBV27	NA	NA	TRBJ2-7	CASRKELEPYEQYF	TGTGCCAGCAGGAAGGAACTAGAACCCTACGAGCAGTACTTC
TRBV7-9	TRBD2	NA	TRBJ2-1	CASSLELAIRNEQFF	TGTGCCAGCAGCTTAGAACTAGCGATTCGCAATGAGCAGTTCTTC
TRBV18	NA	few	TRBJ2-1	CASSLGAGSLEQFF	TGTGCCAGCTCACTGGGAGCCGGATCGCTTGAGCAGTTCTTC
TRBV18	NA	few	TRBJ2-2	CASSPPGERGELFF	TGTGCCAGCTCACCACCAGGGGAGCGCGGGGAGCTGTTTTTT
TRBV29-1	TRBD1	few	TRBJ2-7	CSVPHGQGNSYEQYF	TGCAGCGTTCCACACGGACAGGGAAACTCCTACGAGCAGTACTTC
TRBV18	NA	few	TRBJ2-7	CASSPFDRISYEQYF	TGTGCCAGCTCACCTTTTGACAGGATCTCCTACGAGCAGTACTTC
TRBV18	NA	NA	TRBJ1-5	CASSPPGQQEQPQHF	TGTGCCAGCTCACCACCGGGGCAGCAAGAACAGCCCCAGCATTTT
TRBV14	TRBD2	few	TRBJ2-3	CASSKNRLAGDTQYF	TGTGCCAGCAGCAAAAATCGACTAGCCGGAGATACGCAGTATTTT
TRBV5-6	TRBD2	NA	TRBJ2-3	CASSLYATSGNADTQYF	TGTGCCAGCAGCTTGTACGCGACTAGCGGGAATGCAGATACGCAGTATTTT
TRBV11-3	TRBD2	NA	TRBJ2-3	CASSQGLARGDTQYF	TGTGCCAGCAGCCAAGGACTAGCGAGAGGAGATACGCAGTATTTT
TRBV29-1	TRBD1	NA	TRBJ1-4	CSAHRGFNEKLFF	TGCAGCGCCCACAGGGGCTTTAATGAAAAACTGTTTTTT
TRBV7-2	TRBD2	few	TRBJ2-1	CASSPHFPGTSVRLEQFF	TGTGCCAGCAGCCCCCACTTCCCCGGGACTAGCGTACGTCTTGAGCAGTTCTTC
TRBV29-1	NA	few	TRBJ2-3	CSVVPLYTDTQYF	TGCAGCGTTGTCCCCCTGTACACAGATACGCAGTATTTT
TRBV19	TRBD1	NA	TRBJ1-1	CASSNLGQGRAEAFF	TGTGCCAGTAGTAACCTGGGACAGGGAAGAGCTGAAGCTTTCTTT
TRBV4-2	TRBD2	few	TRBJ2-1	CASSPSGGTSINEQFF	TGTGCCAGCAGCCCCTCAGGGGGGACTAGCATTAATGAGCAGTTCTTC
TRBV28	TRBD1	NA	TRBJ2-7	CASSYITTGNEQYF	TGTGCCAGCAGCTATATAACGACAGGGAATGAGCAGTACTTC
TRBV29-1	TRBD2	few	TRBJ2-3	CSVGGRASDTQYF	TGCAGCGTTGGCGGGAGGGCTTCAGATACGCAGTATTTT
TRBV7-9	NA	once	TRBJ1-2	CASSRGIYGYTF	TGTGCCAGCAGCCGGGGAATTTATGGCTACACCTTC
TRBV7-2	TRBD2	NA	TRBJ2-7	CASSLLAGGSEQYF	TGTGCCAGCAGCTTACTAGCGGGAGGGAGTGAGCAGTACTTC
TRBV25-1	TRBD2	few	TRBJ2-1	CASSDSPGRGTFNEQFF	TGTGCCAGCAGTGATTCACCGGGGCGGGGGACGTTCAATGAGCAGTTCTTC